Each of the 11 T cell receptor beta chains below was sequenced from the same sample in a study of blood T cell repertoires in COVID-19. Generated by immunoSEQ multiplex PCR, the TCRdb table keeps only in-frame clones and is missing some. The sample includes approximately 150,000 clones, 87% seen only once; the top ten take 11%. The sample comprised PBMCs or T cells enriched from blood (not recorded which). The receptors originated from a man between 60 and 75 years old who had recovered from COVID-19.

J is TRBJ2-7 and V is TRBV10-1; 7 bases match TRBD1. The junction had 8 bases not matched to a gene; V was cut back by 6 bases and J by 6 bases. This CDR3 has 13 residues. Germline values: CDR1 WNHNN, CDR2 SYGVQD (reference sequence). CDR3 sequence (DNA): TGCGCCAGCAGGTCCGGGACAGCAGGCGAGCAGTACTTC. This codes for CASRSGTAGEQYF.

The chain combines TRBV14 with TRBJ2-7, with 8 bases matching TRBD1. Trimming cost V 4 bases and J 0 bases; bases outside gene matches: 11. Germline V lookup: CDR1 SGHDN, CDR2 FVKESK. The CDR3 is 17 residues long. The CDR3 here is CASSRNGQGKLSYEQYF. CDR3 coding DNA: TGTGCCAGCAGCCGGAATGGACAGGGAAAACTCTCCTACGAGCAGTACTTC.

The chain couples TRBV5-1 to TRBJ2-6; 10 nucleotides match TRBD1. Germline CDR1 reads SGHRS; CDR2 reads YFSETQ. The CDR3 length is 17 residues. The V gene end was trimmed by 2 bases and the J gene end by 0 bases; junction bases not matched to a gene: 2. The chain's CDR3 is CASSLRQGASGANVLTF. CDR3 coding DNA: TGCGCCAGCAGCTTACGACAGGGGGCCTCTGGGGCCAACGTCCTGACTTTC.

CDR3 bases: TGCGCCAGCAGCCAAGTTGGTCTAGCGGGGAACACCGGGGAGCTGTTTTTT. Its translation is CASSQVGLAGNTGELFF. The chain uses TRBV4-1 and TRBJ2-2; TRBD2 agrees at 8 bases. Looked up from germline, CDR1 is MGHRA and CDR2 is YSYEKL. The CDR3 consists of 17 residues. Germline trimming cut 1 base from V and 1 base from J; bases unmatched to any gene: 5.

The DNA of the CDR3 is TGTGCCAGCAGCTTAGGGACAAGGACAGGGGGACTCTATGGCTACACCTTC. It yields the protein CASSLGTRTGGLYGYTF. The rearrangement joins TRBV7-9 to TRBJ1-2; TRBD1 matches 10 bases. Germline CDR1 SEHNR, CDR2 FQNEAQ (reference sequence). The CDR3 is 17 residues long. With 1 base clipped from V and 4 bases from J, the junction kept 9 bases outside the gene matches. Full variable domain (rest looked up from reference TRBV7-9 and TRBJ1-2): DTGVSQNPRHKITKRGQNVTFRCDPISEHNRLYWYRQTLGQGPEFLTYFQNEAQLEKSRLLSDRFSAERPKGSFSTLEIQRTEQGDSAMYLCASSLGTRTGGLYGYTFGSGTRLTVV.

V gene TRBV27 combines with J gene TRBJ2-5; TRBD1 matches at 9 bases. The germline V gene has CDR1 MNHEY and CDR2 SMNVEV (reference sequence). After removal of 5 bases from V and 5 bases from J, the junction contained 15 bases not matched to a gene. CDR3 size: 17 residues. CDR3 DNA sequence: TGTGCCAGCAGTCCGAACGCCGGGACAGGGAGTCTGGAGACCCAGTACTTC. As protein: CASSPNAGTGSLETQYF.

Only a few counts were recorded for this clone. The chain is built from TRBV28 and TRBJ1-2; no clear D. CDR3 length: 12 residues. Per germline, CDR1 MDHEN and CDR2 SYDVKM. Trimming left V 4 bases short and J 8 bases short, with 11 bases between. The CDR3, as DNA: TGTGCCAGCAGTTCGATTATGGCCGGCTACACCTTC. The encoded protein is CASSSIMAGYTF.

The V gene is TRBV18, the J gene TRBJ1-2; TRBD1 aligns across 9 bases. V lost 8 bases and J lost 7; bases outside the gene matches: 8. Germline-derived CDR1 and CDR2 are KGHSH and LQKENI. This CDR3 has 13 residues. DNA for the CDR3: TGTGCCAGCAGGGGACAGGGATTTGCTGGCTACACCTTC. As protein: CASRGQGFAGYTF. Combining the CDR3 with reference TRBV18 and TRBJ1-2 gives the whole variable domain NAGVMQNPRHLVRRRGQEARLRCSPMKGHSHVYWYRQLPEEGLKFMVYLQKENIIDESGMPKERFSAEFPKEGPSILRIQQVVRGDSAAYFCASRGQGFAGYTFGSGTRLTVV.

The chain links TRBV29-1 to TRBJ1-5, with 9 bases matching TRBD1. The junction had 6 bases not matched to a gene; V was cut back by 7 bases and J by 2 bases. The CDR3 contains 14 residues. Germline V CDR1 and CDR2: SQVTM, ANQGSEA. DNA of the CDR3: TGCAGCGCCCCCAGGACAGGGGGCAATCAGCCCCAGCATTTT. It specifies CSAPRTGGNQPQHF.

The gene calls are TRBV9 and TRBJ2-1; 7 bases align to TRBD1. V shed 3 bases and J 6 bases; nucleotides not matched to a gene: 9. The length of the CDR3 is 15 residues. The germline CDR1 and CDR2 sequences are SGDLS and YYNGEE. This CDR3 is CASSAPPGQFNEQFF. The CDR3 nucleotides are TGTGCCAGCAGCGCCCCACCGGGACAGTTCAATGAGCAGTTCTTC.

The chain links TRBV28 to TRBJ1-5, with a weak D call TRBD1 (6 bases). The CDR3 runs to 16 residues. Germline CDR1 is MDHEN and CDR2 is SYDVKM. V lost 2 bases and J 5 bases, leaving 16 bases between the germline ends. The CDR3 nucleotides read TGTGCCAGCAGTTTACAAGGAGGACAGCCTTATCAGCCCCAGCATTTT. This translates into CASSLQGGQPYQPQHF.